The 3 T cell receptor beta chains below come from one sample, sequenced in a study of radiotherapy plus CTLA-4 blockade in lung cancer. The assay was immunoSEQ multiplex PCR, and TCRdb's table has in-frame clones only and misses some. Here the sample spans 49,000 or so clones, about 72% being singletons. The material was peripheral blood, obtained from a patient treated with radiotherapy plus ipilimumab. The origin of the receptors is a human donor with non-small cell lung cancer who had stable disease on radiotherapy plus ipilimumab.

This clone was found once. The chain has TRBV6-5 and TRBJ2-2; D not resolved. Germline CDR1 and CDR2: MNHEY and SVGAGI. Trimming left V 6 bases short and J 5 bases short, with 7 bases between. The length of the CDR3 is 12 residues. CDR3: CASSKLTGELFF. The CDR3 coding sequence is TGTGCCAGCAGCAAACTAACCGGGGAGCTGTTTTTT.

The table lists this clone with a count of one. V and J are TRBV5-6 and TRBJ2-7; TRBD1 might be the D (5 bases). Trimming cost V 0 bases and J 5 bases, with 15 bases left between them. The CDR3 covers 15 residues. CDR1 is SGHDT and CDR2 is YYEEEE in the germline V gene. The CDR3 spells CASSLGGQGSHEQYF. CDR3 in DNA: TGTGCCAGCAGCTTGGGGGGTCAGGGTAGCCACGAGCAGTACTTC.

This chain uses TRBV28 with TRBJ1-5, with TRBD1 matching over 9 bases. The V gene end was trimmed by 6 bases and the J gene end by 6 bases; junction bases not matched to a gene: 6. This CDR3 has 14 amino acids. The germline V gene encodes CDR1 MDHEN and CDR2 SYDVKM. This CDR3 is CASRPQGARQPQHF. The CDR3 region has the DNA TGTGCCAGCAGGCCACAGGGGGCCCGTCAGCCCCAGCATTTT.